This T cell receptor beta chain was obtained from a study of blood T cell repertoires in COVID-19. The table came from immunoSEQ multiplex PCR; TCRdb's copy has only in-frame clones and leaves some out. The sample gives some 270,000 clones, 80% to 85% of which show up once; 15% to 17% is in the top ten. The CDR3 covers 15 residues. V was clipped by 0 bases and J by 13 bases; unmatched bases: 10. Germline CDR1 SGHRS, CDR2 YFSETQ. This receptor was taken from a person aged 65-85 years with COVID-19, enrolled during active disease. Input material: peripheral blood. This chain links TRBV5-1 with TRBJ2-7; 13 bases agree with TRBD2. CDR3 residues: CASSLDTGTSGTLYF. Written as DNA, the CDR3 is TGCGCCAGCAGCTTGGACACCGGGACTAGCGGGACTCTATACTTC.